One sample yielded the 9 T cell receptor beta chains listed below, sequenced in a study of blood T cell repertoires in COVID-19. Profiling relied on immunoSEQ multiplex PCR, and the TCRdb table lists in-frame clones only, not all of them. The table records just under 35,000 clones, 80% to 90% of them present only once. The specimen was peripheral blood. The source of these receptors is a human donor in a cohort sampled during active COVID-19.

A few counts support this clone. The rearrangement joins TRBV5-1 to TRBJ2-2; perhaps TRBD1 as D (5 bases). V was trimmed by 0 bases and J by 4 bases, leaving 13 bases between them. CDR1 is SGHRS and CDR2 is YFSETQ in the germline V gene. CDR3 length equals 16 residues. The CDR3 loop is CASSLVWGHRTGELFF. The CDR3 DNA reads TGCGCCAGCAGCTTGGTTTGGGGCCACCGCACCGGGGAGCTGTTTTTT.

The chain combines TRBV19 with TRBJ2-5, with TRBD2 identical over 13 bases. The V gene end was trimmed by 3 bases and the J gene end by 3 bases; junction bases not matched to a gene: 4. CDR1 is LNHDA and CDR2 is SQIVND in the germline V gene (reference sequence). CDR3 length: 16 residues. The CDR3 sequence is CASSMGGTSGEETQYF. DNA of the CDR3: TGTGCCAGTAGTATGGGGGGGACTAGCGGGGAAGAGACCCAGTACTTC.

This clone has a handful of counts. The rearrangement uses TRBV9 and TRBJ2-7; 9 nucleotides match TRBD1. CDR1 and CDR2 (germline): SGDLS, YYNGEE. The CDR3 has 15 residues. The V and J ends lost 4 bases and 2 bases, in that order; junction bases with no gene match: 7. The CDR3 sequence is CASSRDGQGTYEQYF. DNA for the CDR3: TGTGCCAGCAGCCGGGACGGACAGGGGACCTACGAGCAGTACTTC.

This clone was seen only once. V gene TRBV5-5 combines with J gene TRBJ2-7, with TRBD1 identical over 7 bases. The CDR3 extends over 13 amino acids. Trimming removed 4 bases from V and 5 bases from J; junction bases left unmatched: 6. The V gene's germline CDR1 is SGHKS and CDR2 YYEKEE (reference sequence). The CDR3 nucleotides read TGTGCCAGCAGCCTAGACAGGGTCAACGAGCAGTACTTC. Translation gives CASSLDRVNEQYF. The whole variable domain, remainder taken from reference TRBV5-5 and TRBJ2-7, is DAGVTQSPTHLIKTRGQQVTLRCSPISGHKSVSWYQQVLGQGPQFIFQYYEKEERGRGNFPDRFSARQFPNYSSELNVNALLLGDSALYLCASSLDRVNEQYFGPGTRLTVT.

The chain carries TRBV3-1 (or the pseudogene TRBV3-2) and TRBJ2-6; TRBD2 matches 10 bases. This CDR3 region has 18 residues. V shed 4 bases, J shed 2 bases, and the junction held 8 bases outside the gene matches. Germline values: CDR1 LGHDT, CDR2 YNNKEL (reference sequence). CDR3 sequence (DNA): TGTGCCAGCAGCCGTTCTAGCGGGGGTCTGACTGGGGCCAACGTCCTGACTTTC. Translation: CASSRSSGGLTGANVLTF.

This clone turned up a few times. The chain has TRBV7-9 and TRBJ1-3, with D hard to call. The germline V gene encodes CDR1 SEHNR and CDR2 FQNEAQ (reference sequence). V gave up 4 bases and J gave up 0 bases, with 16 bases separating them. The CDR3 loop spans 17 amino acids. Written as DNA, the CDR3 is TGTGCCAGCAGCTCCCGTCCCGGGTCAACCTCTGGAAACACCATATATTTT. It translates to CASSSRPGSTSGNTIYF.

The chain links TRBV4-1 to TRBJ1-6; the match to TRBD1 covers 12 bases. Germline-derived CDR1 and CDR2 are MGHRA and YSYEKL. This CDR3 has 16 amino acids. Trimming took 1 base from V and 8 from J; bases not matched to a gene: 3. This CDR3 reads CASSQGGTGGYSPLHF. CDR3 nucleotide sequence: TGCGCCAGCAGCCAAGGGGGGACAGGGGGCTATTCACCCCTCCACTTT.

The chain carries TRBV28 and TRBJ2-7; 7 bases align to TRBD1. The germline V gene has CDR1 MDHEN and CDR2 SYDVKM. CDR3 length: 15 residues. Trimming took 1 base from V and 6 from J; bases not matched to a gene: 9. The CDR3 spells CASSLSGQGVGEQYF. The CDR3 nucleotides are TGTGCCAGCAGTTTATCCGGGCAGGGGGTGGGCGAGCAGTACTTC.

The rearrangement uses TRBV15 and TRBJ1-1; D perhaps matches TRBD1 (6 bases). CDR1 LNHNV and CDR2 YYDKDF come from the germline V gene (reference sequence). Deletions cut 3 bases from V and 5 bases from J, with 16 bases between. The CDR3 covers 15 residues. Written as DNA, the CDR3 is TGTGCCACCAGCAGGCGACACAGGGTACGAACTGAAGCTTTCTTT. This gives the protein CATSRRHRVRTEAFF.